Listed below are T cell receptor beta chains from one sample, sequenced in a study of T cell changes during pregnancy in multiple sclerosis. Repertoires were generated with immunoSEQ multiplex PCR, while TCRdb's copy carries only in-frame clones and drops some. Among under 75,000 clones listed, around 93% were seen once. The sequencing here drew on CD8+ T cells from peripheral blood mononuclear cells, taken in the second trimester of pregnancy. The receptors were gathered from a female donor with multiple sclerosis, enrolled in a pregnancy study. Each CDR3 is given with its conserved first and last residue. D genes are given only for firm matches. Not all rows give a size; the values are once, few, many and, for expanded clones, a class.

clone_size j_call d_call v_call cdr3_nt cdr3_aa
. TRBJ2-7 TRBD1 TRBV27 TGTGCCAGCAGTCAGGGACAGGGCCCGGACGAGCAGTACTTC CASSQGQGPDEQYF
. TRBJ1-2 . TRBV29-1 TGCAGCGGGATGCACAGAGGGTTGGGTGGCTACACCTTC CSGMHRGLGGYTF
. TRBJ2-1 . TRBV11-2 TGTGCCAGCAGCTTACTGGCAGGGGCCTACAATGAGCAGTTCTTC CASSLLAGAYNEQFF
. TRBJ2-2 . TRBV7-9 TGTGCCAGCGGCGGCACCGGGGAGCTGTTTTTT CASGGTGELFF
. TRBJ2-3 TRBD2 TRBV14 TGTGCCAGCAGCCCGATTTGGCTAGCGGGAGGGCGGAGGACAGATACGCAGTATTTT CASSPIWLAGGRRTDTQYF
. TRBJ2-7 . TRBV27 TGTGCCAGCAGTCTCAGGGGAACCTACGAGCAGTACTTC CASSLRGTYEQYF
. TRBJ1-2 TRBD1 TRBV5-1 TGCGCCAGCAGCTTGGGTTTCGGGACAGGGGATGGCTACACCTTC CASSLGFGTGDGYTF
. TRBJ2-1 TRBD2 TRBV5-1 TGCGCCAGCACCATAGAGGGACTAGCGGGATTCTACAATGAGCAGTTCTTC CASTIEGLAGFYNEQFF
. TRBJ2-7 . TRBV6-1 TGTGCCAGCGCTCTAAGCTCCTACGAGCAGTACTTC CASALSSYEQYF
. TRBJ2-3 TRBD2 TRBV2 TGTGCCAGTTCCTTAGGGCGGGGACTAGGGGATACGCAGTATTTT CASSLGRGLGDTQYF
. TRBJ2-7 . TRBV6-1 TGTGCCAGCGGGCTCCGGACGCTTCGGGGTTACGAGCAGTACTTC CASGLRTLRGYEQYF
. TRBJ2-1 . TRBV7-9 TGTGCCAGCAGCTTCGTTAATGAGCAGTTCTTC CASSFVNEQFF
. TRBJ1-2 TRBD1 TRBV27 TGTGCCAGCAGTCCCTGGACAGGGCAGGACTATGGCTACACCTTC CASSPWTGQDYGYTF
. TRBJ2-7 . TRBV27 TGTGCCAGCAGTTTTGGGGGCGGCTACGAGCAGTACTTC CASSFGGGYEQYF
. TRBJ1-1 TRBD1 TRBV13 TGTGCCAGCAGCTCCGGACAGGGGGCCCCTGAAGCTTTCTTT CASSSGQGAPEAFF
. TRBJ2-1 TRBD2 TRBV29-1 TGCAGCGTTGAGGGGACTAGCGGGAGAGGCGGGCAGTTCTTC CSVEGTSGRGGQFF
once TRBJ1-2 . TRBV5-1 TGCGCCAGCAGCTTCCGGCAGGGCGAAGGCTACACCTTC CASSFRQGEGYTF
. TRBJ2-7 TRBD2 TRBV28 TGTGCCAGCAGTCCCCCGGGGGAGGGCTCGTACGAGCAGTACTTC CASSPPGEGSYEQYF
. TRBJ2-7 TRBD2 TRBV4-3 TGCGCCAGCAGCCAAGATCGGAGCGGGAGGTATTACGAGCAGTACTTC CASSQDRSGRYYEQYF
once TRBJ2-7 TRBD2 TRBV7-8 TGTGCCAGCAGCCAAGGGCCTAGCGGGCCCTCCTACGAGCAGTACTTC CASSQGPSGPSYEQYF
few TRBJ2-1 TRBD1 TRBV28 TGTGCCAGCAGTCCGGGACAGGGAGTCCCCTACAATGAGCAGTTCTTC CASSPGQGVPYNEQFF
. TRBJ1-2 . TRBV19 TGTGCCAGTAGTATAGGGACAATTCTTGGCTACACCTTC CASSIGTILGYTF
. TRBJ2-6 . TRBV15 TGTGCCACCAGCAGAGATTGGGGGGAAAACAGCGACGTAGGCTCTGGGGCCAACGTCCTGACTTTC CATSRDWGENSDVGSGANVLTF
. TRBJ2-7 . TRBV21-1 TGTGCCAGCAGCAAAGCGACACCCCCATTTTTCAACGAGCAGTACTTC CASSKATPPFFNEQYF
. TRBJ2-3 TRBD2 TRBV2 TGTGCCAGCCGGTACAGGCGGGAGGACACAGATACGCAGTATTTT CASRYRREDTDTQYF
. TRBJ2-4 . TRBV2 TGTGCCAGCAGTTCTCGGACACTAAACATTCAGTACTTC CASSSRTLNIQYF
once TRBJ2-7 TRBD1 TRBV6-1 TGTGCCAACGGACAGGGCGGCGAGCAGTACTTC CANGQGGEQYF
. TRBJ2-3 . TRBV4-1 TGCGCCAGCAGCCCTTACCAGGGGGATACGCAGTATTTT CASSPYQGDTQYF
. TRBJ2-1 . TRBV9 TGTGCCAGCAGCCCCCAATCTAGCTCCTACAATGAGCAGTTCTTC CASSPQSSSYNEQFF
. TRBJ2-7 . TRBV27 TGTGCCAGCAGTAAGGCAGGGTTGGTTGAGCAGTACTTC CASSKAGLVEQYF
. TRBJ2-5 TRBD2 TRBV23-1 TGCGCCAGCAGTCAGGCTAGCGGTCAAGAGACCCAGTACTTC CASSQASGQETQYF
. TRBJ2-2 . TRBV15 TGTGCCACCACCGGCACCGGGGAGCTGTTTTTT CATTGTGELFF
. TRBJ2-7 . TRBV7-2 TGTGCCAGCAGCCATCGACAGGACGACTCCTACGAGCAGTACTTC CASSHRQDDSYEQYF
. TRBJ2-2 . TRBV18 TGTGCCAGCTTCGGGGATTTACGTCCTTGGGAGCTGTTTTTT CASFGDLRPWELFF
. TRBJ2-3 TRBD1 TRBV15 TGTGCCACCAGCCCGGGACAGGAGAGCACAGATACGCAGTATTTT CATSPGQESTDTQYF
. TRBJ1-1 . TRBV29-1 TGCAGCGTGGGACACATCACAGGGATCCGTGGGACTGAAGCTTTCTTT CSVGHITGIRGTEAFF
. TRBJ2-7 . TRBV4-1 TGCGCCAGCAGCCTGGAGCGGGTAAGCTCCTACGAGCAGTACTTC CASSLERVSSYEQYF
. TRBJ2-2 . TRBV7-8 TGTGCCAGCAGCCCCTCTGGGGGGTATCGGGTTACCGGGGAGCTGTTTTTT CASSPSGGYRVTGELFF
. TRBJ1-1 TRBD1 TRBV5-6 TGTGCCAGCAGCTTCTGGACAGGGGGCAGAAGCACTGAAGCTTTCTTT CASSFWTGGRSTEAFF
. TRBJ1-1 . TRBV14 TGTGCCAGCAGCTTCGCCCGGGGAGACGTCGCTGAAGCTTTCTTT CASSFARGDVAEAFF
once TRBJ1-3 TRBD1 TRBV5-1 TGCGCCAGCAGCTGGGGACAGGGACTCTCTGGAAACACCATATATTTT CASSWGQGLSGNTIYF
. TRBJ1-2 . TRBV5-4 TGTGCCAGCAGCTTGGACGGGGGAGCGGGTGGCTACACCTTC CASSLDGGAGGYTF
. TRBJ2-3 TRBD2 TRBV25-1 TGTGCCAGCAGCTCTCCGGGACTAGCGGGGAGCACAGATACGCAGTATTTT CASSSPGLAGSTDTQYF
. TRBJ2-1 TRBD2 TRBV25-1 TGTGCCAGCAGTGAGGGGACTAGCCCAAGGAATGAGCAGTTCTTC CASSEGTSPRNEQFF
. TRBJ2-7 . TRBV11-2 TGTGCCAGCAGCCGGGCGGGAAGGTCCACCTACGAGCAGTACTTC CASSRAGRSTYEQYF
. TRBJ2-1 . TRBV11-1 TGTGCCAGCAGCTTAGCCGCGGTAAGCTCCTACAATGAGCAGTTCTTC CASSLAAVSSYNEQFF
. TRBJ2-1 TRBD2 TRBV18 TGTGCCAGCTCACCCACACTAGCGGGGGGGCCCGGAAATGAGCAGTTCTTC CASSPTLAGGPGNEQFF
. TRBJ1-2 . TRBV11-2 TGTGCCAGCACCCCGCCCGGTGAGGGATCCTATGGCTACACCTTC CASTPPGEGSYGYTF
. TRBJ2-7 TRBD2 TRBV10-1 TGCGCCAGCAGTGAGGGGACTAGCGGGACGTACGAGCAGTACTTC CASSEGTSGTYEQYF
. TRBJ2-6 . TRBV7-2 TGTGCCAGCAGCTTAGGCGGATACCCCTCTGGGGCCAACGTCCTGACTTTC CASSLGGYPSGANVLTF
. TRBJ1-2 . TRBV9 TGTGCCAGCAGCCCATCCCTGACAGACGTTTTCCACTACACCTTC CASSPSLTDVFHYTF
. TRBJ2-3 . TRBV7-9 TGTGCCAGCAGCAGCGTCGGCGCCCTTGGGGATACGCAGTATTTT CASSSVGALGDTQYF